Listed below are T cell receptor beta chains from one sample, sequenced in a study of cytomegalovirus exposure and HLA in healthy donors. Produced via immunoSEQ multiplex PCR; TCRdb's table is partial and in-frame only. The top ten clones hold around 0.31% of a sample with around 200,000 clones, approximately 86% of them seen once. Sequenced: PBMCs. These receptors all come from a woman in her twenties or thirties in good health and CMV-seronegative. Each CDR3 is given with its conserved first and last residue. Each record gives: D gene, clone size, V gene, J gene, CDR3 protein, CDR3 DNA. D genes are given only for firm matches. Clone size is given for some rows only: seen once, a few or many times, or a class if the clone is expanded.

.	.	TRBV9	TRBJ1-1	CASSVGDFGSFTEAFF	TGTGCCAGCAGCGTTGGAGATTTTGGCAGCTTCACTGAAGCTTTCTTT
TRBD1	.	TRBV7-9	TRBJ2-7	CASSPGTGAAYEQYF	TGTGCCAGCAGCCCTGGGACAGGGGCAGCCTACGAGCAGTACTTC
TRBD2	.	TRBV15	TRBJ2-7	CATGGSGLAVNEQYF	TGTGCCACCGGGGGCTCGGGACTAGCTGTCAACGAGCAGTACTTC
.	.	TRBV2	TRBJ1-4	CASRDLYRSANEKLFF	TGTGCCAGCAGGGATCTCTACAGATCCGCTAATGAAAAACTGTTTTTT
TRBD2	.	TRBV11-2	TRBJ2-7	CASSFTSGLAGAYEQYF	TGTGCCAGCAGCTTCACCTCGGGACTAGCGGGGGCCTACGAGCAGTACTTC
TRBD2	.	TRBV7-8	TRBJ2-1	CASSSGTSLDNEQFF	TGTGCCAGCAGCTCCGGGACTAGCCTTGACAATGAGCAGTTCTTC
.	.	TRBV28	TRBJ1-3	CASSLGGVVGNTIYF	TGTGCCAGCAGTTTGGGGGGAGTAGTTGGAAACACCATATATTTT
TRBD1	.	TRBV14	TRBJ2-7	CASSSLTGYYEQYF	TGTGCCAGCAGCTCTTTGACAGGGTACTACGAGCAGTACTTC
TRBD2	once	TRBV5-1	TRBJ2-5	CASSLLGASGRGETQYF	TGCGCCAGCAGCTTGCTAGGGGCTAGCGGGAGGGGAGAGACCCAGTACTTC
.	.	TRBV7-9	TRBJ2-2	CASSYSRNTGELFF	TGTGCCAGCAGCTATAGTCGGAACACCGGGGAGCTGTTTTTT
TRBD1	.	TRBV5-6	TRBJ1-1	CASSSDRGRTEAFF	TGTGCCAGCAGCTCCGACAGGGGAAGGACTGAAGCTTTCTTT
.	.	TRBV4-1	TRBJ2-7	CASSTHQGSTYEQYF	TGCGCCAGCAGCACCCATCAGGGGTCTACCTACGAGCAGTACTTC
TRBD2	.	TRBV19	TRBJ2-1	CASTLSGGRAYNEQFF	TGTGCCAGTACCCTATCAGGCGGGAGGGCCTACAATGAGCAGTTCTTC
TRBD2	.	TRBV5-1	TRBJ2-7	CASSQGLAGGNEQYF	TGCGCCAGCAGCCAAGGACTAGCGGGAGGCAACGAGCAGTACTTC
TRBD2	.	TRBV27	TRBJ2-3	CASSFGLAGGGKQYF	TGTGCCAGCAGTTTTGGACTAGCGGGGGGCGGAAAGCAGTATTTT
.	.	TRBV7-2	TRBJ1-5	CASSLGLTNQPQHF	TGTGCCAGCAGCTTAGGTCTAACTAATCAGCCCCAGCATTTT
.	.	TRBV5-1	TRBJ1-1	CASSLNGEAFF	TGCGCCAGCAGCTTGAACGGGGAAGCTTTCTTT
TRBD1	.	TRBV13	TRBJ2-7	CASRNGTGISEQYF	TGTGCCAGCAGAAACGGGACAGGGATCAGCGAGCAGTACTTC
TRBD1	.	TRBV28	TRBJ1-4	CASSPPSTGELFF	TGTGCCAGCAGTCCACCATCGACAGGGGAACTGTTTTTT
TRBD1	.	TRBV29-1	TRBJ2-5	CSVGHRDRAQQYF	TGCAGCGTTGGGCACAGAGACAGGGCACAGCAGTACTTC
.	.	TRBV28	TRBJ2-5	CASSLPGEETQYF	TGTGCCAGCAGTTTACCGGGAGAAGAGACCCAGTACTTC
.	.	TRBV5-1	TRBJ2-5	CASSLGLQETQYF	TGCGCCAGCAGCTTGGGACTTCAAGAGACCCAGTACTTC
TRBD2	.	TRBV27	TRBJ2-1	CASSTWTSGNYNEQFF	TGTGCCAGCAGTACCTGGACTAGCGGGAACTACAATGAGCAGTTCTTC
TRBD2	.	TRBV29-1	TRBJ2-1	CSVCLAGAYEQFF	TGCAGCGTTTGTCTAGCGGGAGCATATGAGCAGTTCTTC
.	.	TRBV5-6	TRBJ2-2	CASSSNTGELFF	TGTGCCAGCAGCTCTAACACCGGGGAGCTGTTTTTT
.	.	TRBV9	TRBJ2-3	CASSVGLISTDTQYF	TGTGCCAGCAGCGTAGGGCTGATTAGCACAGATACGCAGTATTTT
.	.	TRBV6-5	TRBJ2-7	CASSVQGIEQYF	TGTGCCAGCAGCGTCCAGGGGATCGAGCAGTACTTC
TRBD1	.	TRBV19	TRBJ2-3	CASSGHHGQGGLGDTQYF	TGTGCCAGTAGTGGCCACCATGGACAGGGGGGCTTAGGCGATACGCAGTATTTT
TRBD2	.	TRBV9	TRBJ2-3	CASSVGGRATDTQYF	TGTGCCAGCAGCGTAGGCGGGAGGGCCACAGATACGCAGTATTTT
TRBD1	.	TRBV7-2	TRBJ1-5	CASSLASFRDREGGGNQPQHF	TGTGCCAGCAGCTTAGCTTCTTTCCGGGACAGGGAGGGGGGGGGCAATCAGCCCCAGCATTTT
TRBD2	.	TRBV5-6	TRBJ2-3	CASSSGLATDTQYF	TGTGCCAGCAGCTCCGGACTAGCGACAGATACGCAGTATTTT
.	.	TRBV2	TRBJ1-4	CASSGLSATNEKLFF	TGTGCCAGCAGTGGACTCAGTGCAACTAATGAAAAACTGTTTTTT
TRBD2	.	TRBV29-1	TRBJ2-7	CSVGTSGRPNEQYF	TGCAGCGTCGGGACTAGCGGGAGACCCAACGAGCAGTACTTC
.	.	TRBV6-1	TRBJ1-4	CASRFGATNEKLFF	TGTGCCAGCAGGTTCGGAGCAACTAATGAAAAACTGTTTTTT
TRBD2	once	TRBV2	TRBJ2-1	CASRPGGAGVQDEQFF	TGTGCCAGCAGACCCGGGGGAGCGGGGGTCCAGGATGAGCAGTTCTTC
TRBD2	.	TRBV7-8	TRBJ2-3	CASSLGGSGRNTQYF	TGTGCCAGCAGCTTGGGAGGGAGCGGTCGAAATACGCAGTATTTT
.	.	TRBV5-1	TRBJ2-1	CASSSFTLDSYNEQFF	TGCGCCAGCAGCTCGTTTACCCTAGACTCCTACAATGAGCAGTTCTTC
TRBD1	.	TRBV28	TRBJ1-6	CASSTGQGWSSSYNSPLHF	TGTGCCAGCAGTACCGGACAGGGCTGGTCGAGCTCCTATAATTCACCCCTCCACTTT
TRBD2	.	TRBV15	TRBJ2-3	CATRPGLAGVDTQYF	TGTGCCACCAGACCGGGACTAGCGGGAGTCGATACGCAGTATTTT
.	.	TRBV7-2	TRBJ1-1	CASQRGMNTEAFF	TGTGCCAGCCAGCGAGGGATGAACACTGAAGCTTTCTTT
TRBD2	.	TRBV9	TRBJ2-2	CASSDDGTSDTGELFF	TGTGCCAGCAGCGACGACGGGACTAGCGACACCGGGGAGCTGTTTTTT
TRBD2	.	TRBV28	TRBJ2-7	CASQAGGFYEQYF	TGTGCCAGCCAAGCGGGAGGATTCTACGAGCAGTACTTC
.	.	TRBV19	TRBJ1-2	CASSKGQNYGYTF	TGTGCCAGTAGTAAGGGGCAGAACTATGGCTACACCTTC
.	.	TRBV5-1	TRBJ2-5	CASSLEGQETQYF	TGCGCCAGCAGCTTGGAGGGGCAGGAGACCCAGTACTTC
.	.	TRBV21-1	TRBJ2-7	CASSGRGSDYEQYF	TGTGCCAGCAGCGGCAGGGGCTCCGACTACGAGCAGTACTTC
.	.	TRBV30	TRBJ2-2	CAWSVLTDTGELFF	TGTGCCTGGAGTGTACTTACAGACACCGGGGAGCTGTTTTTT
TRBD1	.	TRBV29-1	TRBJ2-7	CSAVSGQGVYEQYF	TGCAGCGCTGTGTCAGGACAGGGGGTCTACGAGCAGTACTTC
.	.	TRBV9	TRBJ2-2	CASSVQGNTGELFF	TGTGCCAGCAGCGTACAGGGGAACACCGGGGAGCTGTTTTTT